This TCR beta chain was documented in a study of graft-versus-host responses after intestinal transplantation. Germline CDR1 reads MDHEN; CDR2 reads SYDVKM. After removal of 5 bases from V and 7 bases from J, the junction contained 7 bases not matched to a gene. The CDR3 has 15 amino acids. Here immunoSEQ multiplex PCR was the method, and the copy in TCRdb shows in-frame clones only, minus some. The sample contains around 100,000 clones, about 90% of which appear only once. As concerns this clone: Antigen unknown.

The chain uses TRBV28 and TRBJ2-1, with TRBD2 identical over 11 bases. The sequence came from a human donor who was the organ donor for an intestinal transplant. The sequencing used unstimulated CD4+ T cells sorted from spleen or lymph node cells, collected before transplant. The CDR3, as DNA: TGTGCCAGCAGTCCGCACGCTAGCGGGGGGAATGAGCAGTTCTTC. Translation gives CASSPHASGGNEQFF.